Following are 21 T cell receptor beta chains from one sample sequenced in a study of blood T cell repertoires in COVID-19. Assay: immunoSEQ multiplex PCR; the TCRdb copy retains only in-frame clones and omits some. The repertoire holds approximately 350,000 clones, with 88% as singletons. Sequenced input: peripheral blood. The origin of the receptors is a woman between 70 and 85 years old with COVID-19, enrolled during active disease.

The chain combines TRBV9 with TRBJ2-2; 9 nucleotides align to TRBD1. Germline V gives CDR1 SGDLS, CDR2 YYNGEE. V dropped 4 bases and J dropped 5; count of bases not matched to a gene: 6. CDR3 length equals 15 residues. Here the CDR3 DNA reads TGTGCCAGCAGCTGGGACAGGGTTGAAACCGGGGAGCTGTTTTTT. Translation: CASSWDRVETGELFF.

Here the CDR3 DNA reads TGTGCCAGCAGTTACGTGGGGACAATAGGTCTTCAGCAGTACTTC. Its protein is CASSYVGTIGLQQYF. This chain uses TRBV6-2 or TRBV6-3 with TRBJ2-7; a weak D match, TRBD1 (6 bases). Trimming left V 2 bases short and J 8 bases short, with 19 bases between. The CDR3 has 15 amino acids. Germline V gives CDR1 MNHEY, CDR2 SVGEGT.

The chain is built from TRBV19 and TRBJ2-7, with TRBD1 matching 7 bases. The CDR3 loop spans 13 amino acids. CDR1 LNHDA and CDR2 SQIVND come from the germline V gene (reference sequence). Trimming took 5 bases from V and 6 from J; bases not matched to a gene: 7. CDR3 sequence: CASSVSGTAEQYF. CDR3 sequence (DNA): TGTGCCAGTAGTGTCTCCGGGACAGCCGAGCAGTACTTC.

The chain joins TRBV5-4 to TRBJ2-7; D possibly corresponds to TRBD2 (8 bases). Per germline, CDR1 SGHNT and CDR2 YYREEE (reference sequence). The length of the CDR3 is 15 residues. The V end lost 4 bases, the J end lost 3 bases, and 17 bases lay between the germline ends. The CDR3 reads CASSPGRGQFYEQYF. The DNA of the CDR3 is TGTGCCAGCAGCCCCGGGAGGGGACAGTTCTACGAGCAGTACTTC.

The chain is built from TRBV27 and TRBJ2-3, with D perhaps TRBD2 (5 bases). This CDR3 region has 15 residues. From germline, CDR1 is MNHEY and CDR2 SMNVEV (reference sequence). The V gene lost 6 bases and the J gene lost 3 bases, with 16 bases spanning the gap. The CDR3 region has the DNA TGTGCCAGCAGCCCCACGTGGCCGGGGACAGATACGCAGTATTTT. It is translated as CASSPTWPGTDTQYF.

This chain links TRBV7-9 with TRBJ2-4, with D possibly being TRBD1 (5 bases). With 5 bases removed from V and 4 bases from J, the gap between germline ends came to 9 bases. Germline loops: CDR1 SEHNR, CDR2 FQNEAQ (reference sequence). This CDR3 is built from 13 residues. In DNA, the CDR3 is TGTGCCAGCAGCGTGGACACTAAAAACATTCAGTACTTC. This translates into CASSVDTKNIQYF. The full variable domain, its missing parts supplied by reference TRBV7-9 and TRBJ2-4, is DTGVSQNPRHKITKRGQNVTFRCDPISEHNRLYWYRQTLGQGPEFLTYFQNEAQLEKSRLLSDRFSAERPKGSFSTLEIQRTEQGDSAMYLCASSVDTKNIQYFGAGTRLSVL.

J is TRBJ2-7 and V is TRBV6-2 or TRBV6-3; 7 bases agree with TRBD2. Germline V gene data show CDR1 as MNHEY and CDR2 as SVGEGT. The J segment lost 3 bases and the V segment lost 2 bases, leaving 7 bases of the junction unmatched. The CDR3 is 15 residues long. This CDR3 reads CASSYGGGTLYEQYF. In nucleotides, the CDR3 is TGTGCCAGCAGTTACGGGGGGGGGACCCTCTACGAGCAGTACTTC.

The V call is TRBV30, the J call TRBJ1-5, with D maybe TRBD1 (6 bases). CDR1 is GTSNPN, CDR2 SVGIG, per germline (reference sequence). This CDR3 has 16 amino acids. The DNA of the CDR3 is TGTCCACCCCGACGGGCGGACAGTTATAGCAATCAGCCCCAGCATTTT. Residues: CPPRRADSYSNQPQHF.

CDR3 loop: CASSVGSPPGTQYF. The CDR3 DNA reads as TGTGCCAGCAGCGTAGGAAGCCCTCCCGGGACCCAGTACTTC. The chain couples TRBV9 to TRBJ2-5, with D unresolved. This CDR3 contains 14 residues. Germline CDR1 reads SGDLS; CDR2 reads YYNGEE. The V end was cut by 0 bases, the J end by 7 bases, with 13 bases between.

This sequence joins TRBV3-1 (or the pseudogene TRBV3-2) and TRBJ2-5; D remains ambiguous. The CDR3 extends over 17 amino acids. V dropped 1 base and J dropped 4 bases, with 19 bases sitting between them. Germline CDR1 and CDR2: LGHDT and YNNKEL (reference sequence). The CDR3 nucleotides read TGTGCCAGCAGCCAAGTGGCCAACCTGCACGATTCAGAGACCCAGTACTTC. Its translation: CASSQVANLHDSETQYF.

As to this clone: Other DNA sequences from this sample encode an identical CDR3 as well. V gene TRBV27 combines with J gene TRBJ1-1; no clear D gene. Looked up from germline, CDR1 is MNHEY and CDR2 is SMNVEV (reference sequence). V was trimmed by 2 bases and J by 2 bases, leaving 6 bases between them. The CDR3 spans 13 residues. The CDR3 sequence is CASSLGRNTEAFF. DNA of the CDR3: TGTGCCAGCAGTTTAGGTAGAAACACTGAAGCTTTCTTT.

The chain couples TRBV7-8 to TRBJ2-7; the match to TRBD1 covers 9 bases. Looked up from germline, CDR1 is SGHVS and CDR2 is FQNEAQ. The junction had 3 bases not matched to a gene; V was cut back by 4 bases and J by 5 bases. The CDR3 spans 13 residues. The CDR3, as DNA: TGTGCCAGCAGCTCGGACAGGGGAGACGAGCAGTACTTC. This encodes CASSSDRGDEQYF.

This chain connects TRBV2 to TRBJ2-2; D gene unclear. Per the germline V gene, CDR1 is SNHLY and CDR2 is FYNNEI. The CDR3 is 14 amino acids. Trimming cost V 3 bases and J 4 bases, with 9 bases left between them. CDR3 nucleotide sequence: TGTGCCAGCAGTGAGATGGGCAGCACCGGGGAGCTGTTTTTT. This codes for CASSEMGSTGELFF. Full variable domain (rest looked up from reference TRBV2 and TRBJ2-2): EPEVTQTPSHQVTQMGQEVILRCVPISNHLYFYWYRQILGQKVEFLVSFYNNEISEKSEIFDDQFSVERPDGSNFTLKIRSTKLEDSAMYFCASSEMGSTGELFFGEGSRLTVL.

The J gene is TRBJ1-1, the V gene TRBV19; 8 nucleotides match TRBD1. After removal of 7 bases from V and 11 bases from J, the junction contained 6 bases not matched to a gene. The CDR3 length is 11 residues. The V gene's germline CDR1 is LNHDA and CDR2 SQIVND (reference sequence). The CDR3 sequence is CASTVTGVAFF. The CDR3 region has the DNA TGTGCCAGTACCGTGACAGGGGTTGCTTTCTTT.

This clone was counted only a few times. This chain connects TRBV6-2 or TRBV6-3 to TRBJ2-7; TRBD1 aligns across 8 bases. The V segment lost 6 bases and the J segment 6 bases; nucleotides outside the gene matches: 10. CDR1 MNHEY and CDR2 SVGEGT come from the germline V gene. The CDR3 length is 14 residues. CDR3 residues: CASSRTTTGAEQYF. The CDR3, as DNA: TGTGCCAGCAGCCGGACTACGACAGGGGCCGAGCAGTACTTC.

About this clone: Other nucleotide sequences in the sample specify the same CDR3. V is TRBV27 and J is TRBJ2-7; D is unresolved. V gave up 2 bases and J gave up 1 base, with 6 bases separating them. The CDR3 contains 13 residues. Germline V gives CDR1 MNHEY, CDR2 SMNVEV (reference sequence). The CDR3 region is CASSLTVSYEQYF. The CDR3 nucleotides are TGTGCCAGCAGTTTAACAGTTTCCTACGAGCAGTACTTC.

The CDR3 nucleotides read TGTGCCAGCAGCCGCACAGGGTTGAATGAAAAACTGTTTTTT. As protein: CASSRTGLNEKLFF. The V gene is TRBV7-9, the J gene TRBJ1-4; D might be TRBD1 (6 bases). The V gene's germline CDR1 is SEHNR and CDR2 FQNEAQ (reference sequence). The CDR3 is 14 amino acids. With 5 bases removed from V and 5 bases from J, the gap between germline ends came to 12 bases.

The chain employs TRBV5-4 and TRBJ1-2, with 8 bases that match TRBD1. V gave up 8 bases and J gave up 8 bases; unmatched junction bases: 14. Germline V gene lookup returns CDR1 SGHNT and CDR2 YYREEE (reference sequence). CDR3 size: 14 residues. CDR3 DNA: TGTGCCAGTAACAGTCCAGGGGGCGTTATGGGCTACACCTTC. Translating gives CASNSPGGVMGYTF.

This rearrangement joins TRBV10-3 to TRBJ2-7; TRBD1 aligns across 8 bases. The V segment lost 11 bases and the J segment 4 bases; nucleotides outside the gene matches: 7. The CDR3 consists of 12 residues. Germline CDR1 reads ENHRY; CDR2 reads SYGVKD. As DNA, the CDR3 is TGTGCCGTCGGACAGGGCATTTACGAGCAGTACTTC. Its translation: CAVGQGIYEQYF.

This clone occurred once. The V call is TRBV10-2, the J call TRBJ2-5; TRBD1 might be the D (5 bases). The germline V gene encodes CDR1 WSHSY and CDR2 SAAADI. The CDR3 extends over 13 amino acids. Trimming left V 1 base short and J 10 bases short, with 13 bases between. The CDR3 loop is CASSELAGRGQYF. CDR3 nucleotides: TGCGCCAGCAGTGAGTTAGCCGGTAGGGGCCAGTACTTC.

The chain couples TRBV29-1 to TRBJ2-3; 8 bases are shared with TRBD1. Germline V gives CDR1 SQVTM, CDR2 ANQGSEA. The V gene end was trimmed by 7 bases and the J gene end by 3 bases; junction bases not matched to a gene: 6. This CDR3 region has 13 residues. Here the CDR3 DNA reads TGCAGCGCCGTTGGACAGGGAACAGATACGCAGTATTTT. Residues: CSAVGQGTDTQYF.